The clone carrying this T cell receptor (beta chain) appeared a few times. Methods used by the authors: By means of reference gene primer amplification, nucleated cell counts were estimated. Sequencing used immunoSEQ multiplex PCR; TCRdb keeps in-frame clones, though not all of them. V and J calls and clone size are given by that table; D and trimming were obtained from the DNA. Of about 170,000 clones detected, 60% to 85% appear once; the ten largest clones hold approximately 8%. This record belongs to a study of blood T cell repertoires in COVID-19. Study-wide background: The United States, Italy and Spain were the sources of the acute and convalescent COVID-19 samples. The analysed material was cDNA or gDNA that came from T cells, B-cell-depleted T cells, or PBMCs.

The V and J ends lost 2 bases and 8 bases, in that order; junction bases with no gene match: 7. The CDR3 runs to 14 residues. Germline CDR1 and CDR2: SNHLY and FYNNEI. Sequenced input: peripheral blood. The sequence derives from a man aged 55 to 69 with acute or convalescent COVID-19. This chain links TRBV2 with TRBJ1-2, with TRBD1 matching 8 bases. CDR3: CASSEWGDRLGYTF. The DNA of the CDR3 is TGTGCCAGCAGTGAATGGGGGGACAGGTTGGGCTACACCTTC.